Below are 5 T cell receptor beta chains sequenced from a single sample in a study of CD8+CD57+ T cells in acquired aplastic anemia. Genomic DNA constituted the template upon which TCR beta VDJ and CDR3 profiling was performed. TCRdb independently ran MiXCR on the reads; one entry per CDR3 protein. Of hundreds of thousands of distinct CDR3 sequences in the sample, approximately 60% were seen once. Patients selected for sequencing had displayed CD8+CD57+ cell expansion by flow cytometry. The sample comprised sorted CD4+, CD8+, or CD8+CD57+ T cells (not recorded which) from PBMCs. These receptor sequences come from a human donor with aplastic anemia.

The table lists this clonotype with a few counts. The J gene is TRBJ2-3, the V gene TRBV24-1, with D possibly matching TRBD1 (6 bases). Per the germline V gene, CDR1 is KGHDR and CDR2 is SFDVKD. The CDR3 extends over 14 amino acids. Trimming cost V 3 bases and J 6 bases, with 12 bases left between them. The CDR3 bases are TGTGCCACCAGTGATCCACAGGGTTTCGATACGCAGTATTTT. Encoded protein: CATSDPQGFDTQYF.

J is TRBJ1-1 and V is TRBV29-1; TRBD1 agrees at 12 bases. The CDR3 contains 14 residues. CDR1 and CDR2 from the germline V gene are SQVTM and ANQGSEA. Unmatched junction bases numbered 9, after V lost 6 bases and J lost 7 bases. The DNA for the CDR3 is TGCAGCGTAGTGGCCGGGACAGGGGGCCTTGAAGCTTTCTTT. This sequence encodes CSVVAGTGGLEAFF.

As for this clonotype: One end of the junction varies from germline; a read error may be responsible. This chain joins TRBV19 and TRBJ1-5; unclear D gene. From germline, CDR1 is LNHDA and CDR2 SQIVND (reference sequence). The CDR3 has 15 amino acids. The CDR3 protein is CASSIDVSRNQPQHF. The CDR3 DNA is TGTGCCAGTAGTATAGATGTCTCGCGCAATCAGCCCCAGCATTTC.

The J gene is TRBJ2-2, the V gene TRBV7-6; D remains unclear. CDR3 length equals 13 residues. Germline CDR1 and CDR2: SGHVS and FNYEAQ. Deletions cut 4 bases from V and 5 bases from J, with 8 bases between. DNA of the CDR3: TGTGCCAGCAGCTCACAACCTACCGGGGAGCTGTTTTTT. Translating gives CASSSQPTGELFF.

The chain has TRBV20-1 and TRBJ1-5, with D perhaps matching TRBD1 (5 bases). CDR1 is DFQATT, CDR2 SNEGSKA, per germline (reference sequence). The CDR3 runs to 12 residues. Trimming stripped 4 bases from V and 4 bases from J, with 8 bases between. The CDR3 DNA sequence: TGCAGTGCTACCAAGGGGAATCAGCCCCAGCATTTT. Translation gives CSATKGNQPQHF.